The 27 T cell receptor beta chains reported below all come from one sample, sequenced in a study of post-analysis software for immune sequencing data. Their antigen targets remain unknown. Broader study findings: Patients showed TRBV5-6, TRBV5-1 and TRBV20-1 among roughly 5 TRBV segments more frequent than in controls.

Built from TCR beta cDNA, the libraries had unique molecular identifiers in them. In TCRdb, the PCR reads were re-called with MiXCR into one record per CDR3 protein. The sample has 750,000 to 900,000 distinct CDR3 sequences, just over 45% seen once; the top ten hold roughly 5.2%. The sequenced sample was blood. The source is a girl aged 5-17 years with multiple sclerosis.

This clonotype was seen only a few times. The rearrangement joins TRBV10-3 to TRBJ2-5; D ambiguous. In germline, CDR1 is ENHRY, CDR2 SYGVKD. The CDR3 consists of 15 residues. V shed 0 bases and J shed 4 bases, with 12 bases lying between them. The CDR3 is CAISESNGKRETQYF. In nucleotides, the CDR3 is TGTGCCATCAGTGAGTCCAATGGGAAGCGAGAGACCCAGTACTTC.

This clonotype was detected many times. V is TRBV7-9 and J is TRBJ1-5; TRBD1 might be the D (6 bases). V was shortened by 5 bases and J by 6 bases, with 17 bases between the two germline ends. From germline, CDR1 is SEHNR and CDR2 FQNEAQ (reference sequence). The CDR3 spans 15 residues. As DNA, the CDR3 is TGTGCCAGCAGCCCGGGACACGGAGGAGGTCAGCCCCAGCATTTT. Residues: CASSPGHGGGQPQHF.

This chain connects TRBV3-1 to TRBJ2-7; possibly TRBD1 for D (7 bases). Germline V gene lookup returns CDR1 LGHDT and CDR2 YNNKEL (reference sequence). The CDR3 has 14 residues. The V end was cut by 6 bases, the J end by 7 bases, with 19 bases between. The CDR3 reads CASSEGGGLGEQYF. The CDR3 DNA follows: TGTGCCAGCAGTGAAGGAGGGGGCCTGGGGGAGCAGTACTTC.

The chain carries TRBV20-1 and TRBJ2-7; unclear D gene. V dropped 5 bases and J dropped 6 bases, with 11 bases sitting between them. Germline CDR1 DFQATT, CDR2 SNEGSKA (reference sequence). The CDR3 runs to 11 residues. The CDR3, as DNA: TGCAGTGCTTGGATAGGGCTCGAGCAGTACTTC. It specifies CSAWIGLEQYF.

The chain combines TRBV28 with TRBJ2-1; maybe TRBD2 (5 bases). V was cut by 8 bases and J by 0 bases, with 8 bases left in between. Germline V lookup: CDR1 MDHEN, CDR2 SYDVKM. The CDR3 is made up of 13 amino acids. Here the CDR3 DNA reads TGTGCCAGCGGGAGTTACTCCTACAATGAGCAGTTCTTC. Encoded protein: CASGSYSYNEQFF. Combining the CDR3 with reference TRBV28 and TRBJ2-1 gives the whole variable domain DVKVTQSSRYLVKRTGEKVFLECVQDMDHENMFWYRQDPGLGLRLIYFSYDVKMKEKGDIPEGYSVSREKKERFSLILESASTNQTSMYLCASGSYSYNEQFFGPGTRLTVL.

CDR3 nucleotide sequence: TGTGCCATCAGCGAGGGACTAGCTGGGGAGACCCAGTACTTC. It is translated as CAISEGLAGETQYF. The V and J genes are TRBV10-3 and TRBJ2-7; 9 positions match TRBD2. The assigned J gene may be wrong: the sequence end matches TRBJ2-5 better. Per the germline V gene, CDR1 is ENHRY and CDR2 is SYGVKD. The CDR3 covers 14 residues.

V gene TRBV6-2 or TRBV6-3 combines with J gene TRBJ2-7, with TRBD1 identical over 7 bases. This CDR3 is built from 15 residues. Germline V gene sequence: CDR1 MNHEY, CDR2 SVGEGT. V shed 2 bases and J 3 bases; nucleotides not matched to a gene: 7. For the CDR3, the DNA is TGTGCCAGCAGTTACGACAGGGATCGAGGCTACGAGCAGTACTTC. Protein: CASSYDRDRGYEQYF.

The CDR3 reads CASSPRTVYGYTF. CDR3 DNA: TGTGCCAGCAGCCCGCGGACGGTCTATGGCTACACCTTC. The rearrangement links TRBV14 to TRBJ1-2; no firm D call. In germline, CDR1 is SGHDN, CDR2 FVKESK. The V end lost 4 bases, the J end lost 4 bases, and 10 bases lay between the germline ends. There are 13 residues in the CDR3.

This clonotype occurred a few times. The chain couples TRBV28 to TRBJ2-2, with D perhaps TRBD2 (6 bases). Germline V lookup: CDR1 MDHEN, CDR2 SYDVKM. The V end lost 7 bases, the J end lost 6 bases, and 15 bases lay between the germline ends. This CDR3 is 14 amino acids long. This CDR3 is CASKLPGDAGELFF. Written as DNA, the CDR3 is TGTGCCAGCAAACTCCCGGGGGATGCCGGGGAGCTGTTTTTT. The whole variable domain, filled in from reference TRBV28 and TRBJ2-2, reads DVKVTQSSRYLVKRTGEKVFLECVQDMDHENMFWYRQDPGLGLRLIYFSYDVKMKEKGDIPEGYSVSREKKERFSLILESASTNQTSMYLCASKLPGDAGELFFGEGSRLTVL.

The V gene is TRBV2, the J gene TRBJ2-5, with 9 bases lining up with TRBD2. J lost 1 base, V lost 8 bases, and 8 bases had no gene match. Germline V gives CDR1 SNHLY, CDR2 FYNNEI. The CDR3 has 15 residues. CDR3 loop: CASPLSGRAQETQYF. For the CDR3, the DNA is TGTGCCAGCCCGCTTAGCGGGAGAGCCCAAGAGACCCAGTACTTC.

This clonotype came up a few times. CDR3 bases: TGTGCCAGCAGCCGACTAGCGACCTACAATGAGCAGTTCTTC. It codes for CASSRLATYNEQFF. V and J are TRBV12-3 or TRBV12-4 and TRBJ2-1; TRBD2 aligns across 8 bases. After removal of 6 bases from V and 2 bases from J, the junction contained 3 bases not matched to a gene. CDR3 length: 14 amino acids.

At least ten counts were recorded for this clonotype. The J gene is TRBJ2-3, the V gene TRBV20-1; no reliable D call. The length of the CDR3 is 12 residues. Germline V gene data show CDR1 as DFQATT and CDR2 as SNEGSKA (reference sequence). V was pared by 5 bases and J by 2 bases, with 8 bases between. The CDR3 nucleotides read TGCAGTGCTCTCCGACTCACAGATACGCAGTATTTT. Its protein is CSALRLTDTQYF.

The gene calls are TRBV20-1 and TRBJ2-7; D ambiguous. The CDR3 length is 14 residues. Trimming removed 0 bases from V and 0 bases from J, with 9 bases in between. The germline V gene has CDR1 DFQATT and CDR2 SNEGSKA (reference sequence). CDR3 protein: CSAREILISYEQYF. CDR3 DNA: TGCAGTGCTAGAGAAATTCTTATCTCCTACGAGCAGTACTTC.

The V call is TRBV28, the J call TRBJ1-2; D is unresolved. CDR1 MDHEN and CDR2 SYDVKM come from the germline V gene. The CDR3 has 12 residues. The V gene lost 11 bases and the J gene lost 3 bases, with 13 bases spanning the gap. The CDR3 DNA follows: TGTGCCTCGGAAAGGGCGGACTATGGCTACACCTTC. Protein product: CASERADYGYTF.

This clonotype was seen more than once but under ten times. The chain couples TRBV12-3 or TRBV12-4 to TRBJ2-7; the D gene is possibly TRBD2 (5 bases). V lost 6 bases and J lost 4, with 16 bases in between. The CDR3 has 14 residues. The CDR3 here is CASSPRTRGYEQYF. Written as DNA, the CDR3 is TGTGCCAGCAGCCCCCGGACCCGAGGGTACGAGCAGTACTTC.

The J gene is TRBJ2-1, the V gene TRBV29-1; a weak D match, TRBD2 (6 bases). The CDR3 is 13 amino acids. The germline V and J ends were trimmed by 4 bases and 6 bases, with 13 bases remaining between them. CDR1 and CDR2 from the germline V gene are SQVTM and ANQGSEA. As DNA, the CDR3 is TGCAGCGTTGCTAGCGAATTGGCCAATGAGCAGTTCTTC. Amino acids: CSVASELANEQFF.

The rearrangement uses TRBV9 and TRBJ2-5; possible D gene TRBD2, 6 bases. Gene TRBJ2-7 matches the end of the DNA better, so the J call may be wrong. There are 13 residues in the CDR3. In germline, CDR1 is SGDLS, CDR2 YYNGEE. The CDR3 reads CASSVGGAGEQYF. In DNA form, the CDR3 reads TGTGCCAGCAGCGTAGGCGGGGCGGGCGAGCAGTACTTC.

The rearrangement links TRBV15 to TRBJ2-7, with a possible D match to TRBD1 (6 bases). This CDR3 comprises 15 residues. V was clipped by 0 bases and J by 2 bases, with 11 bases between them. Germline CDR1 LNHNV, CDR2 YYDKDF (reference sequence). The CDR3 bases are TGTGCCACCAGCAGAGAAGGGGGACGGACCTACGAGCAGTACTTC. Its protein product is CATSREGGRTYEQYF.

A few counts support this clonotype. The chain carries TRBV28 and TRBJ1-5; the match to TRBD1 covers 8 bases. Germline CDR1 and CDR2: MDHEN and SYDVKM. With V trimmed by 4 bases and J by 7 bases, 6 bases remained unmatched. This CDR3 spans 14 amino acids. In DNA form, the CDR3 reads TGTGCCAGCAGTTCCGACAGGGGTGTACAGCCCCAGCATTTT. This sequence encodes CASSSDRGVQPQHF.

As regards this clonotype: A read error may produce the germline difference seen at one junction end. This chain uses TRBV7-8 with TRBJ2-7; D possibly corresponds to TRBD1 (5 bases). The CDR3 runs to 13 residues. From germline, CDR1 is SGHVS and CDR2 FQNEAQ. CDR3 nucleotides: TGTGCCAGCAGAGGGGCAGGCACCTACGAGCGGTACTTC. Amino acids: CASRGAGTYERYF.

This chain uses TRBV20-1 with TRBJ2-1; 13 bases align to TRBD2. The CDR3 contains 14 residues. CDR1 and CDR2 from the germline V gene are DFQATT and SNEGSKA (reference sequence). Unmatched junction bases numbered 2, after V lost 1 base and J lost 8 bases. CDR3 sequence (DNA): TGCAGTGCTAGAGGACTAGCGGGAGGCTATGAGCAGTTCTTC. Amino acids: CSARGLAGGYEQFF.

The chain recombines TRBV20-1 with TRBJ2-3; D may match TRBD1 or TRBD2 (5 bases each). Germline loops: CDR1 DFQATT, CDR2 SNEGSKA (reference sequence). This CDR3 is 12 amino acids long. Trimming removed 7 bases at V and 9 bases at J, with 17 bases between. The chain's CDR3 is CSGGTGTETQYF. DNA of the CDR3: TGCAGTGGTGGGACCGGGACCGAAACGCAGTATTTT.

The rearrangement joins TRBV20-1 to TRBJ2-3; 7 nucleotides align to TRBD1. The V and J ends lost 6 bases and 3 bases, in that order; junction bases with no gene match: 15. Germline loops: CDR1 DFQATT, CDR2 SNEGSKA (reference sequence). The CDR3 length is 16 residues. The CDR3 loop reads CSAARQGAIGTDTQYF. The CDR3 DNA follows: TGCAGTGCGGCCCGACAGGGCGCCATCGGTACAGATACGCAGTATTTT.

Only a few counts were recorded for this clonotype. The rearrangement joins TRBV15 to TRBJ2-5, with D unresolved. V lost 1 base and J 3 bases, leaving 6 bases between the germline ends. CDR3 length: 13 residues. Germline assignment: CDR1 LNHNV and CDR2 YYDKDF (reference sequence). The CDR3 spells CATSRAYEETQYF. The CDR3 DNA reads TGTGCCACCAGCAGAGCCTACGAAGAGACCCAGTACTTC.

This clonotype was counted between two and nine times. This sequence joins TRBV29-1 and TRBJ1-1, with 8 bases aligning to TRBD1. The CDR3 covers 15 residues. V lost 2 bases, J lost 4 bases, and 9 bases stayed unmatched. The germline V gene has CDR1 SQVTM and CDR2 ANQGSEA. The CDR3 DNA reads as TGCAGCGTTGAACGGCAGGGGGCCGATCGCACTGAAGCTTTCTTT. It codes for CSVERQGADRTEAFF.

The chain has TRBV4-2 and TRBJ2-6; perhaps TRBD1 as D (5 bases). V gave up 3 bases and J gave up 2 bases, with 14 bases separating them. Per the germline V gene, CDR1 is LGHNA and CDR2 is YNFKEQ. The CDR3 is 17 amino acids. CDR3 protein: CASSHRQSRPGANVLTF. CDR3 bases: TGTGCCAGCAGCCACAGACAGAGTCGCCCTGGGGCCAACGTCCTGACTTTC.

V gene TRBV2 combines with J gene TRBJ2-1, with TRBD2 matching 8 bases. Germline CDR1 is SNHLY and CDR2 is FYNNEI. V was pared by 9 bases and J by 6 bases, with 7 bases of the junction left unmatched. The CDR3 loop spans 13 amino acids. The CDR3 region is CASTEAGGNEQFF. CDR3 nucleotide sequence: TGTGCCAGTACAGAGGCGGGGGGCAATGAGCAGTTCTTC.